The rows below give T cell receptor beta chains drawn from one sample of a study of early T cells in non-severe SARS-CoV-2 infection. From the 5' RACE reads, TCRdb called clonotypes with MiXCR, one entry per CDR3 protein. The sample carries approximately 70,000 distinct CDR3 sequences, around 13% recorded once. The sequenced sample consisted of whole blood. These receptors were obtained from an adult who was a healthcare worker with PCR-confirmed SARS-CoV-2 infection or an uninfected control (not recorded which). The CDR3 runs from the conserved cysteine through the conserved F or W. The D gene is left open where the match is weak.

D gene | V gene | CDR3 protein
- | TRBV7-9 | CASSAGASSGYTF
- | TRBV12-3/TRBV12-4 | CASSMTLGEQYF
- | TRBV20-1 | CSALPMRASYEQYF
TRBD1 | TRBV4-3 | CASSQESGTVQETQYF
- | TRBV18 | CASSPLARTVPYEQYF
TRBD1 | TRBV10-3 | CAISGPGQLAYEQYF
- | TRBV10-3 | CATGGGGDEQFF
TRBD1 | TRBV7-2 | CASSSRTGWAEAFF
TRBD1 | TRBV6-2/TRBV6-3 | CASSYQGQGAPGANVLTF
TRBD2 | TRBV3-1 | CASSQGRLADAGELFF
- | TRBV7-9 | CASNHKRADTQYF
TRBD2 | TRBV7-2 | CASSLVQRGPRGEQFF
TRBD2 | TRBV7-2 | CASSSRAGGPFEQYF
- | TRBV29-1 | CSYDPRGTDTQYF
TRBD2 | TRBV6-6 | CASSYSTPGVTSGSINEQFF
TRBD2 | TRBV6-2/TRBV6-3 | CASSYVWGSGSSSYNEQFF
TRBD2 | TRBV7-9 | CASSLGGLAIYEQFF
TRBD1 | TRBV7-2 | CASSTSKGARNEQYF
- | TRBV12-3/TRBV12-4 | CASSFTGGRTEAFF
- | TRBV29-1 | CSVSLTSSYNEQFF
- | TRBV2 | CASGSGPSAVYEQYF
- | TRBV6-6 | CASNTGQAYNEQFF
- | TRBV11-2 | CASSFGQQQYF
TRBD2 | TRBV9 | CASSSGGAEQYF
TRBD1 | TRBV19 | CASANRDSYTGYTF
TRBD2 | TRBV9 | CASSVGSGGADTQYF
TRBD2 | TRBV7-9 | CASSFKWEGSYEQYF
- | TRBV29-1 | CSAGTQAYEQYF
- | TRBV7-8 | CASSLGGTYEQYF
TRBD1 | TRBV20-1 | CSARPGTGDTYNEQFF
- | TRBV7-2 | CASSRLVQDTQYF